Below are 25 T cell receptor beta chains sequenced from a single sample in a study of blood T cell repertoires in COVID-19. Repertoires were generated with immunoSEQ multiplex PCR, while TCRdb's copy carries only in-frame clones and drops some. The sample gives fewer than 450,000 clones, approximately 89% of which show up once; over 10% is in the top ten. Material: peripheral blood. Receptors originate from a woman in her forties or fifties with COVID-19, enrolled during active disease.

The chain recombines TRBV27 with TRBJ2-3; TRBD2 is a possible D gene (7 bases). Germline CDR1 is MNHEY and CDR2 is SMNVEV (reference sequence). This CDR3 is built from 15 residues. V lost 7 bases and J lost 5, with 19 bases in between. This CDR3 reads CASTQRGGAVDTQYF. As DNA, the CDR3 is TGTGCCAGCACCCAGAGGGGGGGGGCCGTAGATACGCAGTATTTT.

This rearrangement joins TRBV19 to TRBJ2-7, with D tentatively TRBD1 (6 bases). CDR3 length: 13 amino acids. V lost 3 bases and J lost 4, with 10 bases in between. Germline CDR1 is LNHDA and CDR2 is SQIVND (reference sequence). Here the CDR3 DNA reads TGTGCCAGTAGTATTTCTACAGGGTACGAGCAGTACTTC. Protein: CASSISTGYEQYF.

V gene TRBV3-1 (or the pseudogene TRBV3-2) combines with J gene TRBJ2-5, with 10 bases matching TRBD2. CDR1 and CDR2 (germline): LGHDT, YNNKEL (reference sequence). This CDR3 region has 19 residues. The V segment lost 0 bases and the J segment 2 bases; nucleotides outside the gene matches: 12. CDR3 residues: CASSQELSSGGAWQETQYF. In DNA form, the CDR3 reads TGTGCCAGCAGCCAAGAGCTTTCGAGCGGGGGGGCCTGGCAAGAGACCCAGTACTTC.

The chain recombines TRBV30 with TRBJ2-1; 8 nucleotides match TRBD2. The CDR3 runs to 12 residues. V lost 8 bases and J lost 9; bases outside the gene matches: 9. Germline V gene data show CDR1 as GTSNPN and CDR2 as SVGIG (reference sequence). The CDR3 region has the DNA TGTGCCCTGGCGCGGGAGGCGGGTGAGCAGTTCTTC. Amino acids: CALAREAGEQFF.

As concerns this clone: The identical CDR3 is also encoded by other nucleotide sequences in the sample. The J gene is TRBJ1-1, the V gene TRBV7-6, with 8 bases that match TRBD1. The germline CDR1 and CDR2 sequences are SGHVS and FNYEAQ. The CDR3 is made up of 13 amino acids. J was trimmed by 4 bases and V by 5 bases; bases with no gene match: 3. CDR3 sequence: CASSLGQGTEAFF. CDR3 DNA sequence: TGTGCCAGCAGCCTTGGACAGGGCACTGAAGCTTTCTTT.

The J gene is TRBJ2-1, the V gene TRBV19; the match to TRBD2 covers 11 bases. Germline lookup yields CDR1 LNHDA and CDR2 SQIVND (reference sequence). Trimming at V came to 5 bases and at J to 2 bases, leaving 5 bases not matched to a gene. The CDR3 has 16 amino acids. CDR3 amino acids: CASSPLAGATYNEQFF. The CDR3 DNA is TGTGCCAGTAGTCCACTAGCGGGGGCGACCTACAATGAGCAGTTCTTC.

The chain is built from TRBV5-5 and TRBJ2-7; 7 bases are a match to TRBD2. This CDR3 contains 14 residues. Germline V CDR1 and CDR2: SGHKS, YYEKEE (reference sequence). The junction had 9 bases not matched to a gene; V was cut back by 4 bases and J by 5 bases. The CDR3 DNA sequence: TGTGCCAGCAGCAGGCCCGCCAGCGGGGACGAGCAGTACTTC. It encodes CASSRPASGDEQYF. The entire variable domain, with the rest obtained from reference TRBV5-5 and TRBJ2-7, is as follows: DAGVTQSPTHLIKTRGQQVTLRCSPISGHKSVSWYQQVLGQGPQFIFQYYEKEERGRGNFPDRFSARQFPNYSSELNVNALLLGDSALYLCASSRPASGDEQYFGPGTRLTVT.

The chain recombines TRBV7-2 with TRBJ1-6, with 9 positions matching TRBD1. Germline lookup yields CDR1 SGHTA and CDR2 FQGNSA. The length of the CDR3 is 15 residues. J was trimmed by 4 bases and V by 4 bases; bases with no gene match: 2. The CDR3 DNA reads as TGTGCCAGCAGCTCGGGACAGGGATATAATTCACCCCTCCACTTT. Its protein product is CASSSGQGYNSPLHF.

The chain carries TRBV30 and TRBJ2-3, with TRBD2 matching 7 bases. This CDR3 is 16 amino acids long. Germline trimming cut 2 bases from V and 4 bases from J; bases unmatched to any gene: 12. Looked up from germline, CDR1 is GTSNPN and CDR2 is SVGIG (reference sequence). The chain's CDR3 is CAWSNRQRDLADTQYF. For the CDR3, the DNA is TGTGCCTGGAGTAACCGCCAGCGGGACTTGGCAGATACGCAGTATTTT.

The chain joins TRBV29-1 to TRBJ2-5; D uncertain. Germline CDR1 is SQVTM and CDR2 is ANQGSEA. V was trimmed by 7 bases and J by 5 bases, leaving 8 bases between them. This CDR3 region has 10 residues. CDR3 amino acids: CSGRRETQYF. CDR3 bases: TGCAGCGGCCGGCGGGAGACCCAGTACTTC.

J is TRBJ1-6 and V is TRBV6-5, with 7 positions matching TRBD1. Germline CDR1 and CDR2: MNHEY and SVGAGI. With 6 bases clipped from V and 8 bases from J, the junction kept 7 bases outside the gene matches. CDR3 length equals 14 residues. DNA of the CDR3: TGTGCCAGCAGACCTCCACAGGGGTATTCACCCCTCCACTTT. Protein sequence: CASRPPQGYSPLHF.

The chain carries TRBV28 and TRBJ2-1; D unresolved. The CDR3 consists of 17 residues. Trimming took off 3 bases at V and 4 bases at J, with 19 bases between the two ends. The V gene's germline CDR1 is MDHEN and CDR2 SYDVKM. CDR3 protein: CASSFSPRVPAYNEQFF. The CDR3 DNA is TGTGCCAGCAGTTTCTCCCCTAGAGTCCCGGCTTACAATGAGCAGTTCTTC.

The chain recombines TRBV7-3 with TRBJ1-2; D unclear. Germline V gene data show CDR1 as SGHTA and CDR2 as FQGTGA. Trimming removed 3 bases at V and 4 bases at J, with 9 bases between. The CDR3 length is 13 residues. The CDR3 nucleotides read TGTGCCAGCAGCTTGGGCATTGGCTATGGCTACACCTTC. Protein product: CASSLGIGYGYTF.

The V and J genes are TRBV19 and TRBJ2-5; D perhaps matches TRBD2 (5 bases). V was shortened by 6 bases and J by 8 bases, with 16 bases between the two germline ends. Germline CDR1 and CDR2: LNHDA and SQIVND (reference sequence). This CDR3 has 13 residues. DNA of the CDR3: TGTGCCAGTAGCCTCAACTGGGGAGAAACCCAGTACTTC. It yields the protein CASSLNWGETQYF.

The V and J genes are TRBV2 and TRBJ1-3, with 8 bases that match TRBD1. The germline gives CDR1 SNHLY, CDR2 FYNNEI. V was pared by 6 bases and J by 9 bases, with 10 bases of the junction left unmatched. The CDR3 sequence is 14 residues long. In nucleotides, the CDR3 is TGTGCCAGCAGGTCGGGACAGGCAGTACCCACCATATATTTT. This gives the protein CASRSGQAVPTIYF.

V and J are TRBV6-1 and TRBJ2-2, with TRBD1 as a possible D gene (5 bases). V was pared by 4 bases and J by 1 base, with 13 bases between. This CDR3 is built from 16 residues. From germline, CDR1 is MNHNS and CDR2 SASEGT. The CDR3 DNA is TGTGCCAGCAGTGTATTTTCAAGGGGGAACACCGGGGAGCTGTTTTTT. It is translated as CASSVFSRGNTGELFF.

This clone was counted many times. The V call is TRBV18, the J call TRBJ2-2; 10 nucleotides agree with TRBD2. V lost 3 bases, J lost 0 bases, and 4 bases stayed unmatched. Germline V lookup: CDR1 KGHSH, CDR2 LQKENI. The CDR3 spans 17 residues. This CDR3 reads CASSPPGLAANTGELFF. In nucleotides, the CDR3 is TGTGCCAGCTCACCGCCTGGACTAGCGGCGAACACCGGGGAGCTGTTTTTT.

This clone was found a few times. The J gene is TRBJ1-1, the V gene TRBV7-9; 9 nucleotides line up with TRBD1. Germline V lookup: CDR1 SEHNR, CDR2 FQNEAQ (reference sequence). V shed 7 bases and J 11 bases; nucleotides not matched to a gene: 8. There are 12 residues in the CDR3. The CDR3 sequence is CASTTQGAKAFF. The CDR3, as DNA: TGTGCCAGCACCACACAGGGGGCGAAGGCTTTCTTT.

The CDR3: CASSVGAANTGELFF. Written as DNA, the CDR3 is TGTGCCAGCAGCGTAGGGGCCGCGAACACCGGGGAGCTGTTTTTT. The chain uses TRBV9 and TRBJ2-2; D unresolved. Germline-derived CDR1 and CDR2 are SGDLS and YYNGEE. The CDR3 is 15 residues long. Between the trimmed V and J ends, which lost 0 bases and 0 bases, there was a span of 6 bases.

The rearrangement uses TRBV5-1 and TRBJ2-7, with 10 bases matching TRBD1. Germline V gives CDR1 SGHRS, CDR2 YFSETQ. The CDR3 consists of 14 residues. Trimming removed 7 bases from V and 5 bases from J; junction bases left unmatched: 9. The CDR3 loop reads CASGLTGGFDEQYF. The CDR3, as DNA: TGCGCCAGCGGACTGACAGGGGGCTTTGACGAGCAGTACTTC.

The chain couples TRBV2 to TRBJ2-1; 7 bases match TRBD2. Germline CDR1 SNHLY, CDR2 FYNNEI. CDR3 length: 14 amino acids. Germline trimming cut 10 bases from V and 5 bases from J; bases unmatched to any gene: 11. CDR3 sequence reads: CATQGERDNNEQFF. The CDR3, as DNA: TGTGCCACCCAAGGGGAGCGGGATAACAATGAGCAGTTCTTC. Variable domain in full (rest from reference TRBV2 and TRBJ2-1): EPEVTQTPSHQVTQMGQEVILRCVPISNHLYFYWYRQILGQKVEFLVSFYNNEISEKSEIFDDQFSVERPDGSNFTLKIRSTKLEDSAMYFCATQGERDNNEQFFGPGTRLTVL.

This clone showed up just a few times. The V call is TRBV10-3, the J call TRBJ2-1, with D perhaps TRBD1 (6 bases). The germline V gene has CDR1 ENHRY and CDR2 SYGVKD. This CDR3 spans 12 amino acids. V lost 11 bases to trimming and J lost 4 bases, with 12 bases between them. This CDR3 is CAARTEYNEQFF. In DNA, the CDR3 is TGTGCCGCGCGGACAGAGTACAATGAGCAGTTCTTC.

This chain uses TRBV19 with TRBJ1-1; 9 bases match TRBD1. Trimming cost V 6 bases and J 4 bases; bases outside gene matches: 12. Per germline, CDR1 LNHDA and CDR2 SQIVND (reference sequence). CDR3 length: 16 residues. CDR3 DNA: TGTGCCAGTAGAGCCGGGACAGGGAGTGGCGGCACTGAAGCTTTCTTT. Protein product: CASRAGTGSGGTEAFF. Using reference TRBV19 and TRBJ1-1 for the parts outside the CDR3, the full variable domain is DGGITQSPKYLFRKEGQNVTLSCEQNLNHDAMYWYRQDPGQGLRLIYYSQIVNDFQKGDIAEGYSVSREKKESFPLTVTSAQKNPTAFYLCASRAGTGSGGTEAFFGQGTRLTVV.

This chain uses TRBV5-1 with TRBJ2-3; D is unresolved. From germline, CDR1 is SGHRS and CDR2 YFSETQ. Trimming removed 0 bases at V and 6 bases at J, with 8 bases between. The CDR3 loop spans 13 amino acids. CDR3 amino acids: CASSLVGLDTQYF. CDR3 coding DNA: TGCGCCAGCAGCTTGGTTGGCCTTGATACGCAGTATTTT. Using reference TRBV5-1 and TRBJ2-3 for the parts outside the CDR3, the full variable domain is KAGVTQTPRYLIKTRGQQVTLSCSPISGHRSVSWYQQTPGQGLQFLFEYFSETQRNKGNFPGRFSGRQFSNSRSEMNVSTLELGDSALYLCASSLVGLDTQYFGPGTRLTVL.

Points on this clone: This specimen includes other DNA sequences encoding the same CDR3. This chain uses TRBV19 with TRBJ1-1, with D perhaps matching TRBD1 (5 bases). Trimming stripped 5 bases from V and 2 bases from J, with 12 bases between. The CDR3 is 14 amino acids. Germline CDR1 and CDR2: LNHDA and SQIVND (reference sequence). The CDR3 bases are TGTGCCAGTAGTCCCTGGACACTTAACACTGAAGCTTTCTTT. It yields the protein CASSPWTLNTEAFF.